The entry below describes one T cell receptor beta chain. Its antigen is as yet unknown. This sample was taken from a study of CD8+CD57+ T cells in acquired aplastic anemia. Study background: Sorted CD4+ and CD8+ cells yielded DNA averaging about 2.9 ug. Findings and limits, study-wide: The study identified about 30 CD8+ CDR3 sequences shared by patients and controls. A significant difference in CD8+ Simpson's diversity between patients and controls was not found.

Using genomic DNA as the template, TCR beta VDJ and CDR3 profiling was carried out. MiXCR, run by TCRdb on the reads, gives a single entry per CDR3 protein. The sample records roughly 200,000 distinct CDR3 sequences, 50% to 70% being singletons. CDR1 is SGHRS, CDR2 YFSETQ, per germline. The length of the CDR3 is 13 residues. V was cut by 0 bases and J by 6 bases, with 10 bases left in between. For sequencing, patients were chosen who had shown expansion of CD8+CD57+ cells by flow cytometry. J is TRBJ2-7 and V is TRBV5-1; TRBD1 might be the D (5 bases). This receptor was obtained from a human donor with aplastic anemia. Material: sorted CD4+, CD8+, or CD8+CD57+ T cells (not recorded which) from PBMCs. The CDR3 DNA reads TGCGCCAGCAGCTTGGCCCAGGGTGGCGAGCAGTACTTC. Protein sequence: CASSLAQGGEQYF.